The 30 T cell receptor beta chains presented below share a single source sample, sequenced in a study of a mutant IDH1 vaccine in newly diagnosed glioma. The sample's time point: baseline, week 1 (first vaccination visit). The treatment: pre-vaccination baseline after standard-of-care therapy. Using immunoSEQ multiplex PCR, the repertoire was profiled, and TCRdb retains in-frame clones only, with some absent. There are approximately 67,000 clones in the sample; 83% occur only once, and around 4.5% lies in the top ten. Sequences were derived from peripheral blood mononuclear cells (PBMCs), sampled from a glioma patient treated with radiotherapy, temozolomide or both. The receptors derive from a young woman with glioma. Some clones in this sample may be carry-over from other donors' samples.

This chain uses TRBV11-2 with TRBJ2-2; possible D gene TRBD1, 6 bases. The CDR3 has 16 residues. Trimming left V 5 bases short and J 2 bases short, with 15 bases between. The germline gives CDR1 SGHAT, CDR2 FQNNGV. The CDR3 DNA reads TGTGCCAGCAGCCTACTCCCACAGGGTAACACCGGGGAGCTGTTTTTT. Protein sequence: CASSLLPQGNTGELFF.

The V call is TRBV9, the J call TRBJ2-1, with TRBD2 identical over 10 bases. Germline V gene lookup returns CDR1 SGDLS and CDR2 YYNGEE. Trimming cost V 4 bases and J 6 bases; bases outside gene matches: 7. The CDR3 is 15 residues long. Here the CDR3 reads CASSPPASGGNEQFF. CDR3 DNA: TGTGCCAGCAGCCCTCCGGCTAGCGGGGGCAATGAGCAGTTCTTC. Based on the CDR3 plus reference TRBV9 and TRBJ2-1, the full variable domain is DSGVTQTPKHLITATGQRVTLRCSPRSGDLSVYWYQQSLDQGLQFLIQYYNGEERAKGNILERFSAQQFPDLHSELNLSSLELGDSALYFCASSPPASGGNEQFFGPGTRLTVL.

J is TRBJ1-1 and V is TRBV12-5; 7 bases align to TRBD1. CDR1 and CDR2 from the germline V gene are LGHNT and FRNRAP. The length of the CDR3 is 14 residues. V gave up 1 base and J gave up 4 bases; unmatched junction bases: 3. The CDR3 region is CASGLAPGGTEAFF. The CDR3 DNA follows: TGTGCTAGTGGTTTGGCACCAGGGGGCACTGAAGCTTTCTTT. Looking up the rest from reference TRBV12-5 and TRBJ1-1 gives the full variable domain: DARVTQTPRHKVTEMGQEVTMRCQPILGHNTVFWYRQTMMQGLELLAYFRNRAPLDDSGMPKDRFSAEMPDATLATLKIQPSEPRDSAVYFCASGLAPGGTEAFFGQGTRLTVV.

CDR3: CASRSGPLDYEQYF. The DNA for the CDR3 is TGTGCCAGCAGAAGCGGACCTCTGGATTACGAGCAGTACTTC. V gene TRBV6-5 combines with J gene TRBJ2-7, with D maybe TRBD2 (5 bases). V shed 6 bases and J shed 4 bases, with 16 bases lying between them. Germline-derived CDR1 and CDR2 are MNHEY and SVGAGI. This CDR3 comprises 14 residues.

CDR3 loop: CSVEWASGKDYEQYF. The CDR3 DNA reads TGCAGCGTTGAATGGGCTAGCGGGAAAGACTACGAGCAGTACTTC. This chain joins TRBV29-1 and TRBJ2-7; 9 bases match TRBD2. The CDR3 is 15 amino acids. The germline gives CDR1 SQVTM, CDR2 ANQGSEA. V lost 2 bases, J lost 3 bases, and 8 bases stayed unmatched.

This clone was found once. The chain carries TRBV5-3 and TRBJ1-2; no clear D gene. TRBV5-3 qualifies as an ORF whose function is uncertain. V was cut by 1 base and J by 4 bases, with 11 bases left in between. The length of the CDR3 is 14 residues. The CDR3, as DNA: TGTGCCAGAAGCTTGAGTCGGGGATGCTATGGCTACACCTTC. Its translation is CARSLSRGCYGYTF.

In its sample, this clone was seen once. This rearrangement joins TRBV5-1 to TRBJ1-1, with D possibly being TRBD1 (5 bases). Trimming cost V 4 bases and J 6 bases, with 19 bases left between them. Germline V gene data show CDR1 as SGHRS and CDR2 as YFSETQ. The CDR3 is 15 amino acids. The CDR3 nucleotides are TGCGCCAGCAGCCCCAGGGTCTTTAGTTCGTCTGAAGCTTTCTTT. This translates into CASSPRVFSSSEAFF.

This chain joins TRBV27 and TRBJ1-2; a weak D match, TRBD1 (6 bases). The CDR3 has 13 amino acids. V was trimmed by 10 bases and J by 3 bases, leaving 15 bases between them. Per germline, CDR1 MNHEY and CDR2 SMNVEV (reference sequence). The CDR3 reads CATSQGTHYGYTF. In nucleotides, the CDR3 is TGTGCCACCTCCCAGGGGACGCACTATGGCTACACCTTC.

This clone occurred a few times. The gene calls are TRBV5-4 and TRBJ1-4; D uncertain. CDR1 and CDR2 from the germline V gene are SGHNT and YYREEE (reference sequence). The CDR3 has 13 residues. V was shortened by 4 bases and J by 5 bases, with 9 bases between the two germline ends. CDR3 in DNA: TGTGCCAGCAGCAAACCAAGGAATGAAAAACTGTTTTTT. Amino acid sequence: CASSKPRNEKLFF.

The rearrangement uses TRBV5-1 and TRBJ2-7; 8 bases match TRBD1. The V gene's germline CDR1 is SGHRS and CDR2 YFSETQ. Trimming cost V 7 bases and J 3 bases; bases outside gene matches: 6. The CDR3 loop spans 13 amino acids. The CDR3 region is CASGATGVYEQYF. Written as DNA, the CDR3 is TGCGCCAGCGGGGCGACAGGGGTCTACGAGCAGTACTTC.

The CDR3: CSVVTPQETQYF. Written as DNA, the CDR3 is TGCAGCGTTGTGACTCCTCAAGAGACCCAGTACTTC. This rearrangement joins TRBV29-1 to TRBJ2-5, with D unclear. This CDR3 spans 12 amino acids. V lost 4 bases and J lost 2, with 8 bases in between. CDR1 is SQVTM and CDR2 is ANQGSEA in the germline V gene.

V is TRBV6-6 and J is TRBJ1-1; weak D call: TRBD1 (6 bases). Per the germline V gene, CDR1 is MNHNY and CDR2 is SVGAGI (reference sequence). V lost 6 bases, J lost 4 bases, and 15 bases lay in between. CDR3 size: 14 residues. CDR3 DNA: TGTGCCAGCAGAAACAGGGAAGGTTTCACTGAAGCTTTCTTT. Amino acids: CASRNREGFTEAFF.

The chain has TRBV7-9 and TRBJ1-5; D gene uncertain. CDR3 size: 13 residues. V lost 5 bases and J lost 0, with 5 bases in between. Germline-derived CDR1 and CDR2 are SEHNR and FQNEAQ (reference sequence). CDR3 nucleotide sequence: TGTGCCAGCAGCCTGGTTAGCAATCAGCCCCAGCATTTT. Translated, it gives CASSLVSNQPQHF.

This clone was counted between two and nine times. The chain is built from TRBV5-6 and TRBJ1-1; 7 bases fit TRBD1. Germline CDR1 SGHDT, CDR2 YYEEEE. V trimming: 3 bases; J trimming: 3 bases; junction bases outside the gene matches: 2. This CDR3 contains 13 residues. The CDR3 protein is CASSSQGDTEAFF. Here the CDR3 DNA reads TGTGCCAGCAGCTCTCAGGGGGACACTGAAGCTTTCTTT.

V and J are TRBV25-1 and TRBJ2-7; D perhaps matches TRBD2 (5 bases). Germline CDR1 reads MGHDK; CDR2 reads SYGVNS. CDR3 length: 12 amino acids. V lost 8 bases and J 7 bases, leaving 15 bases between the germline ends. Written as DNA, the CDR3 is TGTGCCAGCGGTAACGCCGGAGGAGAGCAGTACTTC. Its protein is CASGNAGGEQYF.

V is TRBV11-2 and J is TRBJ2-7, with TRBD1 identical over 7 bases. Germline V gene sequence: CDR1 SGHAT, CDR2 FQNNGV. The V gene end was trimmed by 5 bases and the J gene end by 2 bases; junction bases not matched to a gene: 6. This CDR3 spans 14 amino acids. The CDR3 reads CASSPGTAAYEQYF. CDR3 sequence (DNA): TGTGCCAGCAGCCCTGGGACAGCGGCCTACGAGCAGTACTTC.

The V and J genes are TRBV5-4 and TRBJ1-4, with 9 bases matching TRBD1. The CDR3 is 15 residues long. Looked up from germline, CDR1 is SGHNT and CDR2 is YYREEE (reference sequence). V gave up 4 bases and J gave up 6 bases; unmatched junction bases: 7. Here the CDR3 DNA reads TGTGCCAGCAGCCGGGGGACAGGGTGGGATGAAAAACTGTTTTTT. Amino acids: CASSRGTGWDEKLFF.

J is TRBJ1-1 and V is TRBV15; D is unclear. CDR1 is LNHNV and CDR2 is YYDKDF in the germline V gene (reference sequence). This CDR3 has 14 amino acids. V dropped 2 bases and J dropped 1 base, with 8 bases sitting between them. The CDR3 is CATSRTDSNTEAFF. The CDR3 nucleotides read TGTGCCACCAGCAGAACGGATTCGAACACTGAAGCTTTCTTT. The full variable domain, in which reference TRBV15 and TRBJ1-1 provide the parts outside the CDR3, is DAMVIQNPRYQVTQFGKPVTLSCSQTLNHNVMYWYQQKSSQAPKLLFHYYDKDFNNEADTPDNFQSRRPNTSFCFLDIRSPGLGDTAMYLCATSRTDSNTEAFFGQGTRLTVV.

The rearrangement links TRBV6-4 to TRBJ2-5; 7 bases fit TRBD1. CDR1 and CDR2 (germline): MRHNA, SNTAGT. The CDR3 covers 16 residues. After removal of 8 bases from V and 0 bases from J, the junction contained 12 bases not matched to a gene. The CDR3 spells CASYRGRGEDQETQYF. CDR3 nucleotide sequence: TGTGCCAGCTACAGGGGCCGTGGGGAAGACCAAGAGACCCAGTACTTC.

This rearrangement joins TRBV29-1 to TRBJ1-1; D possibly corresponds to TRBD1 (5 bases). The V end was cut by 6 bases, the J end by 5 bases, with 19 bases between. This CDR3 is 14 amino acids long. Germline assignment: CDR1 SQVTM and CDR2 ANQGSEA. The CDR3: CSVVTGNGKTEAFF. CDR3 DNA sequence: TGCAGCGTGGTAACAGGTAATGGTAAAACTGAAGCTTTCTTT. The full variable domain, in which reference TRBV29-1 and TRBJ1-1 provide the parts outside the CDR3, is SAVISQKPSRDICQRGTSLTIQCQVDSQVTMMFWYRQQPGQSLTLIATANQGSEATYESGFVIDKFPISRPNLTFSTLTVSNMSPEDSSIYLCSVVTGNGKTEAFFGQGTRLTVV.

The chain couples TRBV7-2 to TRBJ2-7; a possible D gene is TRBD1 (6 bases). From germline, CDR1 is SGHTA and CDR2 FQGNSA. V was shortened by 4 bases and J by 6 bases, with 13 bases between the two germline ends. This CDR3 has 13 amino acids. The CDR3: CASSSRTVGEQYF. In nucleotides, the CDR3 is TGTGCCAGCAGCTCCCGGACAGTTGGCGAGCAGTACTTC.

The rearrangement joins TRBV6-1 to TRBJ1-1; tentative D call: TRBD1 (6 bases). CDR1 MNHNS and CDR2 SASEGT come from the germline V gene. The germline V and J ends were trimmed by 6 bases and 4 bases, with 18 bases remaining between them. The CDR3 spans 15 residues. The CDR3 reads CASRGKGGGPTEAFF. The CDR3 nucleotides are TGTGCCAGCAGGGGGAAGGGGGGGGGACCCACTGAAGCTTTCTTT.

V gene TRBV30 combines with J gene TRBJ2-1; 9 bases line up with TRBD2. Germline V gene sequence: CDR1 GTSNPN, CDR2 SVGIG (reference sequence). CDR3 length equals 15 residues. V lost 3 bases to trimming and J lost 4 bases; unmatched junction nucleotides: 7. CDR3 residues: CAWRRLAGHYNEQFF. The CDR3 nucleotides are TGTGCCTGGAGAAGGCTAGCGGGACATTACAATGAGCAGTTCTTC.

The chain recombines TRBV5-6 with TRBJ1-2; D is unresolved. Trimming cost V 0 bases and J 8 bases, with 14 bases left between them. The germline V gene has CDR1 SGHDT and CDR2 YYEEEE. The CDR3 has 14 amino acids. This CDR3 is CASSLVSAPGGYTF. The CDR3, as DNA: TGTGCCAGCAGCTTGGTATCTGCCCCAGGAGGCTACACCTTC.

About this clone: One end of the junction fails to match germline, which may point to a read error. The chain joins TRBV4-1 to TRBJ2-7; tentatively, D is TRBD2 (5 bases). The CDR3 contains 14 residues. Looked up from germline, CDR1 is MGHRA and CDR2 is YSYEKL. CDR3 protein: CASSQAGPAGGVDF. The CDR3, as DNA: TGCGCCAGCAGCCAAGCAGGCCCTGCGGGTGGGGTGGACTTC.

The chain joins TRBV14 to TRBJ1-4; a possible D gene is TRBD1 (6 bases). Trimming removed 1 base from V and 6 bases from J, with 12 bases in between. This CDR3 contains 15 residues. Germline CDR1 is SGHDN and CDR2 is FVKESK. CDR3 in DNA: TGTGCCAGCAGCCAAGGGGGACAATGGGATGAAAAACTGTTTTTT. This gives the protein CASSQGGQWDEKLFF.

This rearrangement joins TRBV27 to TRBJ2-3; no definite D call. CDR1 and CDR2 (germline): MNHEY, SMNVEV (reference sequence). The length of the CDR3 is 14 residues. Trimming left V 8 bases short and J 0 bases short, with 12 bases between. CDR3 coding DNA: TGTGCCAGCGCCTGGTCTGCTAGCACAGATACGCAGTATTTT. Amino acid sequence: CASAWSASTDTQYF.

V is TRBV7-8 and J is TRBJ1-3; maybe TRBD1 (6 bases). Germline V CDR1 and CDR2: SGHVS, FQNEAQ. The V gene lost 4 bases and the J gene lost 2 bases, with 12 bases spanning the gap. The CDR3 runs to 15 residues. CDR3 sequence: CASSSAGVTGNTIYF. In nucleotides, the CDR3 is TGTGCCAGCAGCTCCGCAGGGGTGACTGGAAACACCATATATTTT.

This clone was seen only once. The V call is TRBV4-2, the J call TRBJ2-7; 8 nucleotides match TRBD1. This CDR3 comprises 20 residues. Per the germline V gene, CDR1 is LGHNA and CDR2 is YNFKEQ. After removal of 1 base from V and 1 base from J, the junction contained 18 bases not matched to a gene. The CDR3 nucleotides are TGTGCCAGCAGCCAAGCCCCGTTCTCCGGGACAGGAAAGGGTTCCTACGAGCAGTACTTC. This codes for CASSQAPFSGTGKGSYEQYF.

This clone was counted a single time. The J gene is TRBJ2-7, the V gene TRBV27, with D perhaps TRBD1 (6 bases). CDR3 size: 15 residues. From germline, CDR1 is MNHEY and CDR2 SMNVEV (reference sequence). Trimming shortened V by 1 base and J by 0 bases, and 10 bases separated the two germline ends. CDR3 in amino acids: CASSLWGQSSYEQYF. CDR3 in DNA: TGTGCCAGCAGTTTATGGGGACAAAGCTCCTACGAGCAGTACTTC.